These 24 T cell receptor beta chains came from one sample sequenced in a study of blood T cell repertoires in COVID-19. Generated by immunoSEQ multiplex PCR, the TCRdb table keeps only in-frame clones and is missing some. The table lists 200,000 to 250,000 clones, around 84% of them singletons. Sequencing was performed on peripheral blood. These receptors all stem from a man in his fifties or sixties with acute or convalescent COVID-19.

The rearrangement uses TRBV15 and TRBJ1-4, with D hard to call. The germline V gene has CDR1 LNHNV and CDR2 YYDKDF (reference sequence). The V end was cut by 8 bases, the J end by 5 bases, with 9 bases between. The length of the CDR3 is 12 residues. CDR3 region: CATFDGNEKLFF. In DNA form, the CDR3 reads TGTGCCACCTTCGACGGGAATGAAAAACTGTTTTTT.

In this sample, this clone turned up once. The chain joins TRBV9 to TRBJ1-6; 11 bases align to TRBD1. CDR3 length: 14 amino acids. After removal of 3 bases from V and 7 bases from J, the junction contained 0 bases not matched to a gene. Germline CDR1 reads SGDLS; CDR2 reads YYNGEE. In nucleotides, the CDR3 is TGTGCCAGCAGCGGGACAGGGGGCAATTCACCCCTCCACTTT. It specifies CASSGTGGNSPLHF. Variable domain in full (rest from reference TRBV9 and TRBJ1-6): DSGVTQTPKHLITATGQRVTLRCSPRSGDLSVYWYQQSLDQGLQFLIQYYNGEERAKGNILERFSAQQFPDLHSELNLSSLELGDSALYFCASSGTGGNSPLHFGNGTRLTVT.

DNA for the CDR3: TGCGCCACTCGGAAGGGGGACAGGGGACCCTACGAGCAGTACTTC. Translation: CATRKGDRGPYEQYF. The chain employs TRBV5-1 and TRBJ2-7, with 10 positions matching TRBD1. CDR1 and CDR2 (germline): SGHRS, YFSETQ. V lost 9 bases, J lost 2 bases, and 11 bases stayed unmatched. This CDR3 is built from 15 residues. Variable domain in full (rest from reference TRBV5-1 and TRBJ2-7): KAGVTQTPRYLIKTRGQQVTLSCSPISGHRSVSWYQQTPGQGLQFLFEYFSETQRNKGNFPGRFSGRQFSNSRSEMNVSTLELGDSALYLCATRKGDRGPYEQYFGPGTRLTVT.

This clone was seen more than once but under ten times. The rearrangement links TRBV20-1 to TRBJ2-7, with a tentative D call TRBD1 (6 bases). This CDR3 comprises 14 residues. V was cut by 3 bases and J by 2 bases, with 14 bases left in between. Per the germline V gene, CDR1 is DFQATT and CDR2 is SNEGSKA (reference sequence). As DNA, the CDR3 is TGCAGTGCTAGTGACAGGCTCAACACCTACGAGCAGTACTTC. This translates into CSASDRLNTYEQYF.

The chain couples TRBV19 to TRBJ2-1; D is perhaps TRBD1 (6 bases). Between the trimmed V and J ends, which lost 3 bases and 1 base, there was a span of 13 bases. The CDR3 spans 16 residues. CDR1 and CDR2 from the germline V gene are LNHDA and SQIVND (reference sequence). CDR3 in amino acids: CASSMQGRSSYNEQFF. In DNA, the CDR3 is TGTGCCAGTAGTATGCAGGGGCGGTCATCCTACAATGAGCAGTTCTTC.

V and J are TRBV5-4 and TRBJ1-1; 8 nucleotides line up with TRBD1. The J segment lost 1 base and the V segment lost 4 bases, leaving 15 bases of the junction unmatched. This CDR3 region has 18 residues. Germline V gives CDR1 SGHNT, CDR2 YYREEE (reference sequence). The CDR3 DNA reads as TGTGCCAGCAGCAGGCCCCAGGGGGCAGGTTTTGGGAACACTGAAGCTTTCTTT. Protein: CASSRPQGAGFGNTEAFF.

The chain is built from TRBV18 and TRBJ2-5, with 7 bases fitting TRBD1. This CDR3 has 15 amino acids. CDR1 is KGHSH, CDR2 LQKENI, per germline. J was trimmed by 1 base and V by 1 base; bases with no gene match: 3. The CDR3 DNA is TGTGCCAGCTCACCACGAACAGGGGCCCAAGAGACCCAGTACTTC. Its translation: CASSPRTGAQETQYF.

J is TRBJ1-1 and V is TRBV11-2; D possibly corresponds to TRBD1 (5 bases). The CDR3 contains 15 residues. V shed 1 base and J shed 2 bases, with 11 bases lying between them. Germline lookup yields CDR1 SGHAT and CDR2 FQNNGV. The CDR3 sequence: CASSLVYRRNTEAFF. In DNA form, the CDR3 reads TGTGCCAGCAGCTTAGTATACAGGCGAAACACTGAAGCTTTCTTT.

This sequence joins TRBV5-4 and TRBJ2-3, with 13 nucleotides matching TRBD2. The germline V gene has CDR1 SGHNT and CDR2 YYREEE (reference sequence). Trimming cost V 7 bases and J 3 bases; bases outside gene matches: 5. CDR3 length: 15 amino acids. The DNA for the CDR3 is TGTGCCAGCCAACTAGCGGGGGGGCGAACAGATACGCAGTATTTT. It translates to CASQLAGGRTDTQYF.

The J gene is TRBJ2-7, the V gene TRBV4-1; D gene unclear. The CDR3 is 15 amino acids. Trimming left V 0 bases short and J 2 bases short, with 11 bases between. Per germline, CDR1 MGHRA and CDR2 YSYEKL. The CDR3 DNA reads TGCGCCAGCAGCCAAGATGAGTCCGAAGCCTACGAGCAGTACTTC. Amino acid sequence: CASSQDESEAYEQYF.

In nucleotides, the CDR3 is TGCGCCAGCAGCTCGGACAGGAGTAATTCACCCCTCCACTTT. Residues: CASSSDRSNSPLHF. V is TRBV5-1 and J is TRBJ1-6, with TRBD1 matching over 7 bases. Germline CDR1 SGHRS, CDR2 YFSETQ. V shed 3 bases and J 6 bases; nucleotides not matched to a gene: 3. This CDR3 spans 14 amino acids.

V gene TRBV30 combines with J gene TRBJ1-1; TRBD1 might be the D (6 bases). This CDR3 has 14 amino acids. The germline gives CDR1 GTSNPN, CDR2 SVGIG (reference sequence). V lost 0 bases and J lost 0, with 8 bases in between. CDR3 sequence reads: CAWSVDRVNTEAFF. The DNA of the CDR3 is TGTGCCTGGAGTGTGGACAGAGTGAACACTGAAGCTTTCTTT.

V is TRBV4-1 and J is TRBJ2-7; a weak D match, TRBD1 (6 bases). CDR1 and CDR2 (germline): MGHRA, YSYEKL. The CDR3 spans 15 residues. V was cut by 2 bases and J by 3 bases, with 14 bases left in between. CDR3 sequence (DNA): TGCGCCAGCAGCCAATCAACACTACAGGGCTACGAGCAGTACTTC. Protein product: CASSQSTLQGYEQYF.

The chain has TRBV6-5 and TRBJ1-5; tentative D call: TRBD1 (5 bases). Germline lookup yields CDR1 MNHEY and CDR2 SVGAGI. Between the trimmed V and J ends, which lost 6 bases and 5 bases, there was a span of 11 bases. This CDR3 has 13 amino acids. This chain's CDR3 is CASSGTIDQPQHF. CDR3 DNA: TGTGCCAGCAGCGGGACTATTGATCAGCCCCAGCATTTT.

The rearrangement joins TRBV6-1 to TRBJ1-2; D might be TRBD1 (5 bases). This CDR3 contains 15 residues. Trimming removed 2 bases at V and 3 bases at J, with 13 bases between. Germline CDR1 is MNHNS and CDR2 is SASEGT. The CDR3 sequence is CASSENSRAYYGYTF. The CDR3 DNA reads TGTGCCAGCAGTGAAAATAGCAGGGCCTACTATGGCTACACCTTC.

This clone was observed a handful of times. V is TRBV19 and J is TRBJ1-2; 7 nucleotides match TRBD1. V lost 7 bases to trimming and J lost 0 bases; unmatched junction nucleotides: 11. Germline CDR1 is LNHDA and CDR2 is SQIVND (reference sequence). This CDR3 has 16 residues. CDR3 in DNA: TGTGCCAGTAAGGGATCCTCGACAGGGTCTAACTATGGCTACACCTTC. Protein sequence: CASKGSSTGSNYGYTF.

The chain joins TRBV2 to TRBJ1-5, with TRBD1 matching over 8 bases. CDR3 length: 15 residues. Losses at the gene ends were 4 bases for V and 5 bases for J; bases not matched to a gene: 7. Per the germline V gene, CDR1 is SNHLY and CDR2 is FYNNEI. The DNA for the CDR3 is TGTGCCAGCAGTGGCGACAGGGGAGGCCATCAGCCCCAGCATTTT. This sequence encodes CASSGDRGGHQPQHF.

The chain carries TRBV30 and TRBJ1-2; D gene ambiguous. This CDR3 is built from 11 residues. Trimming took off 8 bases at V and 13 bases at J, with 20 bases between the two ends. Germline lookup yields CDR1 GTSNPN and CDR2 SVGIG (reference sequence). The CDR3 protein is CALGPSWECTF. The CDR3 DNA follows: TGTGCCCTTGGGCCCTCCTGGGAGTGCACCTTC.

The V gene is TRBV3-1 (or the pseudogene TRBV3-2), the J gene TRBJ2-7, with 9 bases identical to TRBD1. V dropped 4 bases and J dropped 3; count of bases not matched to a gene: 16. CDR3 length: 18 amino acids. Germline V lookup: CDR1 LGHDT, CDR2 YNNKEL (reference sequence). CDR3 amino acids: CASSLYPGTGIPNYEQYF. The CDR3 region has the DNA TGTGCCAGCAGCCTATATCCCGGGACAGGGATACCTAACTACGAGCAGTACTTC.

The chain joins TRBV4-1 to TRBJ2-7; the match to TRBD2 covers 7 bases. The V and J ends lost 2 bases and 5 bases, in that order; junction bases with no gene match: 12. This CDR3 has 16 amino acids. In germline, CDR1 is MGHRA, CDR2 YSYEKL. The CDR3 coding sequence is TGCGCCAGCAGCCAAACATCGGCGCGGGGGAGGGACGAGCAGTACTTC. Protein sequence: CASSQTSARGRDEQYF.

The V call is TRBV3-1 (or the pseudogene TRBV3-2), the J call TRBJ1-4; 8 bases agree with TRBD1. V lost 1 base, J lost 8 bases, and 12 bases stayed unmatched. CDR1 and CDR2 (germline): LGHDT, YNNKEL (reference sequence). The CDR3 contains 17 residues. The CDR3 nucleotides are TGTGCCAGCAGCCAAGTGGGATTCGGGACAGGAAGGGAAAAACTGTTTTTT. It yields the protein CASSQVGFGTGREKLFF.

J is TRBJ2-5 and V is TRBV7-8, with 7 bases lining up with TRBD1. Unmatched junction bases numbered 5, after V lost 3 bases and J lost 7 bases. The CDR3 runs to 13 residues. CDR1 SGHVS and CDR2 FQNEAQ come from the germline V gene. Here the CDR3 reads CASSFQGDGTQYF. CDR3 in DNA: TGTGCCAGCAGCTTCCAGGGGGACGGGACCCAGTACTTC.

This clone turned up a few times. The CDR3 protein is CASSYPGTGSLEQYF. Written as DNA, the CDR3 is TGTGCCAGCAGTTACCCCGGGACAGGGTCCTTGGAGCAGTACTTC. The chain joins TRBV6-5 to TRBJ2-7; 9 bases align to TRBD1. CDR1 MNHEY and CDR2 SVGAGI come from the germline V gene. Trimming cost V 2 bases and J 7 bases; bases outside gene matches: 9. The CDR3 runs to 15 residues.

The genes are TRBV4-1 and TRBJ2-1; tentative D call: TRBD2 (6 bases). V was clipped by 2 bases and J by 5 bases, with 16 bases between them. The CDR3 loop spans 16 amino acids. Germline values: CDR1 MGHRA, CDR2 YSYEKL. CDR3 coding DNA: TGCGCCAGCAGCCAACTTCCGGGAGTCCCCAACAATGAGCAGTTCTTC. Translated: CASSQLPGVPNNEQFF.